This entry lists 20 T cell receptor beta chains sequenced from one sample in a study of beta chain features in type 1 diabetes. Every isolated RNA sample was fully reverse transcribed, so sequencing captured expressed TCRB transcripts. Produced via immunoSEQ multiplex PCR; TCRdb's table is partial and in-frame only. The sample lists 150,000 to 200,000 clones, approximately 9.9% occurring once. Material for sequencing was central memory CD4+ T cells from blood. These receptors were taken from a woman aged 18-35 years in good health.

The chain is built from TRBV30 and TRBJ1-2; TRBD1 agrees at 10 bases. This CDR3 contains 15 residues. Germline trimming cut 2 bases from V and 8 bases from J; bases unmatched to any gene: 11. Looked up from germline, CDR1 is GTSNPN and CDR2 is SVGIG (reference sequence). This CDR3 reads CAWSSRDRGLGGYTF. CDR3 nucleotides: TGTGCCTGGAGTTCCCGGGACAGGGGCCTCGGAGGCTACACCTTC.

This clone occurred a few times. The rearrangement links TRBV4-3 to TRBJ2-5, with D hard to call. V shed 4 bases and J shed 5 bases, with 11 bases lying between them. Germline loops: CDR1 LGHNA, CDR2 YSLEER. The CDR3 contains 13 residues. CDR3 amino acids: CASSRDLGETQYF. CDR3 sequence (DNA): TGCGCCAGCAGCCGTGACCTCGGGGAGACCCAGTACTTC.

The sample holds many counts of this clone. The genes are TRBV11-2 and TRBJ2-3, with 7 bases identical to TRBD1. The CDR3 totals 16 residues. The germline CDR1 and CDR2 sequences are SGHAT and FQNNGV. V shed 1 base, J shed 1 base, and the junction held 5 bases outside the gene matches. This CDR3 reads CASSLGDRRRTDTQYF. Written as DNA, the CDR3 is TGTGCCAGCAGCTTAGGGGACAGAAGACGCACAGATACGCAGTATTTT.

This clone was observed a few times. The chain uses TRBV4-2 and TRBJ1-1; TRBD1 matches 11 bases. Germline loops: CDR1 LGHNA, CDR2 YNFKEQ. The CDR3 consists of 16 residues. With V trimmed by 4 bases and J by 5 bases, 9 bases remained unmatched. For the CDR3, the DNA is TGTGCCAGCAGCCCCGGGACAGGGGGGACGGGTACTGAAGCTTTCTTT. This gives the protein CASSPGTGGTGTEAFF.

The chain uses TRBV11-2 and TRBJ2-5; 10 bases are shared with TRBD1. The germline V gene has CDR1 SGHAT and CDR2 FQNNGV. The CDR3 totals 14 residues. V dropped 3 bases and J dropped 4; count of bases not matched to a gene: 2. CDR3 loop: CASSLGQGRETQYF. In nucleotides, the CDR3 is TGTGCCAGCAGCTTGGGACAGGGGAGAGAGACCCAGTACTTC.

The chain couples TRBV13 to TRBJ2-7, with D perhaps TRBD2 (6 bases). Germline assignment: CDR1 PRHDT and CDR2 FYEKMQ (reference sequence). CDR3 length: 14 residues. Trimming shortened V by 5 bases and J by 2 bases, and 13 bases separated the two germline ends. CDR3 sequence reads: CASSPVRGTYEQYF. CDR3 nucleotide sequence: TGTGCCAGCAGCCCCGTACGGGGGACCTACGAGCAGTACTTC. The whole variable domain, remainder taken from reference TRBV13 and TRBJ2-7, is AAGVIQSPRHLIKEKRETATLKCYPIPRHDTVYWYQQGPGQDPQFLISFYEKMQSDKGSIPDRFSAQQFSDYHSELNMSSLELGDSALYFCASSPVRGTYEQYFGPGTRLTVT.

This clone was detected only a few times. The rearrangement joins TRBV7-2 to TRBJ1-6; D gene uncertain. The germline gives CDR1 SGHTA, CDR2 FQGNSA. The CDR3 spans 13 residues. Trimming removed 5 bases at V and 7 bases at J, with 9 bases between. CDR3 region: CASSLSPNSPLHF. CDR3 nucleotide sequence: TGTGCCAGCAGCCTTAGTCCAAATTCACCCCTCCACTTT.

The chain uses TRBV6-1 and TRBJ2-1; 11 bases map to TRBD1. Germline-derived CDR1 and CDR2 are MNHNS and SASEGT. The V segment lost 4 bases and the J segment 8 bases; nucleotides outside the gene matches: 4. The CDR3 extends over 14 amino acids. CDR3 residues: CASSGTGGADEQFF. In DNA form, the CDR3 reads TGTGCCAGCAGTGGGACAGGGGGCGCGGATGAGCAGTTCTTC.

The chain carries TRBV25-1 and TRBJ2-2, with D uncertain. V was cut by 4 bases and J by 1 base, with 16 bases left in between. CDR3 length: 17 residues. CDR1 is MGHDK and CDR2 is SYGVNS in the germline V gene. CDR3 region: CASSARPRAGNTGELFF. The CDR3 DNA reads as TGTGCCAGCAGTGCCAGGCCCCGAGCAGGGAACACCGGGGAGCTGTTTTTT. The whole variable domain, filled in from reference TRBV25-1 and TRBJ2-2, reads EADIYQTPRYLVIGTGKKITLECSQTMGHDKMYWYQQDPGMELHLIHYSYGVNSTEKGDLSSESTVSRIRTEHFPLTLESARPSHTSQYLCASSARPRAGNTGELFFGEGSRLTVL.

The CDR3 DNA follows: TGTGCCAGCAGTTTTCACGGACAGGAAGCTTTCTTT. Its protein is CASSFHGQEAFF. The rearrangement uses TRBV27 and TRBJ1-1, with D maybe TRBD1 (6 bases). CDR3 length: 12 residues. The V end lost 3 bases, the J end lost 8 bases, and 10 bases lay between the germline ends. The germline V gene has CDR1 MNHEY and CDR2 SMNVEV (reference sequence).

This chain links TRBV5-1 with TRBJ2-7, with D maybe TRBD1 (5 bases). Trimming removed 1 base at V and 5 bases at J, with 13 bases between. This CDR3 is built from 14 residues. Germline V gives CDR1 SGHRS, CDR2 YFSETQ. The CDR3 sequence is CASSLSGKLNEQYF. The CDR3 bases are TGCGCCAGCAGCTTGTCAGGGAAGCTAAACGAGCAGTACTTC.

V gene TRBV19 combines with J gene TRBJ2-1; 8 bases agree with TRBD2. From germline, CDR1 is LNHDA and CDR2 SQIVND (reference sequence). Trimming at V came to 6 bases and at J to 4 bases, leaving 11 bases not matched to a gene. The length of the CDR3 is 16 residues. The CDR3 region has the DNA TGTGCCAGTAGACTCTTTTCGGGAGGGACTTACAATGAGCAGTTCTTC. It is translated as CASRLFSGGTYNEQFF.

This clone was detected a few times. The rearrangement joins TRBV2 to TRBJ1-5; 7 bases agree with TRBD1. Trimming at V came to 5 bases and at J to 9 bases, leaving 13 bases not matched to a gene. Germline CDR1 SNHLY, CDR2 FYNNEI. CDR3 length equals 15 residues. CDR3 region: CASSFGQDLLGPQHF. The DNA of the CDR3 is TGTGCCAGCAGTTTCGGACAGGACCTATTAGGGCCCCAGCATTTT.

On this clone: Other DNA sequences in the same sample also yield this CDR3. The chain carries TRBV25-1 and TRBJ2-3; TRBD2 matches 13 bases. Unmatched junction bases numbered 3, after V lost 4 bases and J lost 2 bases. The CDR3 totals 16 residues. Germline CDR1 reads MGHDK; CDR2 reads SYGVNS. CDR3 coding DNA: TGTGCCAGCAGTGGACTAGCGGGAGGAATCACAGATACGCAGTATTTT. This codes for CASSGLAGGITDTQYF.

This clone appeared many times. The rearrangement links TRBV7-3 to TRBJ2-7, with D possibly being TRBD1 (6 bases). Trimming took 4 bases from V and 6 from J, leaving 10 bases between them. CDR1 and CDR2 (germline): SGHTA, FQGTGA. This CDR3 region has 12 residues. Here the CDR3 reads CASSSQGSEQYF. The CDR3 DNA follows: TGTGCCAGCAGCTCACAGGGATCCGAGCAGTACTTC.

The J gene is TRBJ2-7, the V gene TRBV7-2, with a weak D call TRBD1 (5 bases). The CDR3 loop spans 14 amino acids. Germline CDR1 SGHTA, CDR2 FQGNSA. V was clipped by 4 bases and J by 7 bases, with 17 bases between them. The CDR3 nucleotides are TGTGCCAGCAGCTCCTACTCAGGGTTGGGGGAGCAGTACTTC. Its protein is CASSSYSGLGEQYF.

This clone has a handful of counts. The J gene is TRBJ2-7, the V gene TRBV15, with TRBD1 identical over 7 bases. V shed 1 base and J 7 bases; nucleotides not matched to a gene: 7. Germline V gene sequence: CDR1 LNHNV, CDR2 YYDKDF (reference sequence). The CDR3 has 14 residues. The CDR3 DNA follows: TGTGCCACCAGCAGAGGACAGGGATTTGAGGAGCAGTACTTC. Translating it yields CATSRGQGFEEQYF.

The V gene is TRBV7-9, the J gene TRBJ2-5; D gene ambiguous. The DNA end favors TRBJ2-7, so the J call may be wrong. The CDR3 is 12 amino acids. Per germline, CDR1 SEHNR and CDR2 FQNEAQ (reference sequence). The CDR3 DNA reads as TGTGCCAGCAGCCCCGTGAGTTACGAGCAGTACTTC. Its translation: CASSPVSYEQYF.

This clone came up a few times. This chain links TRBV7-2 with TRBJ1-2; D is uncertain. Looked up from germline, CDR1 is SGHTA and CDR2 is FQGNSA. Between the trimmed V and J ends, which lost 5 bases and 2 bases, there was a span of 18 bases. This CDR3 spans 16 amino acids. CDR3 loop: CASSREVSQINYGYTF. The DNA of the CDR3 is TGTGCCAGCAGCCGGGAGGTGAGCCAGATAAACTATGGCTACACCTTC.

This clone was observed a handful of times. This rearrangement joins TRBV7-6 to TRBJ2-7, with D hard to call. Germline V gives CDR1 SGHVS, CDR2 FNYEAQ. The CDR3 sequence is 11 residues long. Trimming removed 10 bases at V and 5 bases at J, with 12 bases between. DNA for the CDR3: TGTGCCATCGAGACACGTAACGAGCAGTACTTC. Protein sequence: CAIETRNEQYF. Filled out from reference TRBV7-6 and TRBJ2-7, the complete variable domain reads GAGVSQSPRYKVTKRGQDVALRCDPISGHVSLYWYRQALGQGPEFLTYFNYEAQQDKSGLPNDRFSAERPEGSISTLTIQRTEQRDSAMYRCAIETRNEQYFGPGTRLTVT.